Listed below are T cell receptor beta chains from one sample, sequenced in a study of cytomegalovirus exposure and HLA in healthy donors. Data came from immunoSEQ multiplex PCR; TCRdb stores just in-frame clones and leaves some out. The table has some 90,000 clones, about 80% seen once; the top ten hold 23%. The sample consisted of PBMCs. The receptors stem from a woman aged 50 to 60 in good health and CMV-seropositive. Both conserved end residues are part of each CDR3. The D gene is left open where the match is weak. Expanded clones are given a class, and other clones once, few, many or no size at all.

TRBV7-9	.	TRBJ1-5	.	TGTTCCAGCAGTTTGGACGGGAGGAATCAGCCCCAGCATTTT	CSSSLDGRNQPQHF
TRBV7-7	TRBD2	TRBJ2-5	.	TGTGCTAGCAGCTTAGCGTCTAGCGGAACCCACAACACCCAGTACTTC	CASSLASSGTHNTQYF
TRBV6-1	TRBD1	TRBJ2-7	.	TGTGCCAGCAGTAGGGACAGGGCCTACGAGCAGTACTTC	CASSRDRAYEQYF
TRBV5-4	TRBD2	TRBJ2-5	.	TGTGCCAGCAGCAAGGGACTAGCGGGGGTCCAAGAGACCCAGTACTTC	CASSKGLAGVQETQYF
TRBV11-2	TRBD2	TRBJ2-1	.	TGTGCCAGCAGCTTCGGAGCGGGAGGATTGTACAATGAGCAGTTCTTC	CASSFGAGGLYNEQFF
TRBV2	.	TRBJ1-5	.	TGTGCCAGCAGTTTGACAGCAACAAGCAATCAGCCCCAGCATTTT	CASSLTATSNQPQHF
TRBV27	TRBD2	TRBJ2-1	.	TGTGCCAGCAGTACCTCAGTACGGACTAGCGGGAGAAATGAGCAGTTCTTC	CASSTSVRTSGRNEQFF
TRBV2	.	TRBJ1-4	once	TGTGCCAGCAGGGACTACCTAAAACTGTTTTTT	CASRDYLKLFF
TRBV19	TRBD2	TRBJ2-3	.	TGTGCCAGTAGTATAGATGAGGCGGGGGGCAGCACAGATACGCAGTATTTT	CASSIDEAGGSTDTQYF
TRBV20-1	.	TRBJ2-5	once	TGCAGTGTACGCGAAAACGAGCCCCAGTACTTC	CSVRENEPQYF